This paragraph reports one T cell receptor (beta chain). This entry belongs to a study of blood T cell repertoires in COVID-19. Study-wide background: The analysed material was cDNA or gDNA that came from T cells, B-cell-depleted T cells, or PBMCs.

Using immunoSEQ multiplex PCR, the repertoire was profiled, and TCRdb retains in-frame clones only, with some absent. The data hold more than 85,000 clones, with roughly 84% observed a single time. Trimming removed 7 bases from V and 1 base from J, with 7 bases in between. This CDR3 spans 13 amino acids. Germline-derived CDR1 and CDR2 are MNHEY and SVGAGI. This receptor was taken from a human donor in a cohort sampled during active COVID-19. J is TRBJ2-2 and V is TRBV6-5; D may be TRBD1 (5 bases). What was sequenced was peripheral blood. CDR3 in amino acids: CASTTGNTGELFF. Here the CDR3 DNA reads TGTGCCAGCACCACAGGGAACACCGGGGAGCTGTTTTTT.